The source of this T cell receptor (beta chain) is a study of T cell responses to AZD1222 COVID-19 vaccine. As for the study in general: Second-dose recipients at about 4 or about 12 weeks were treated as one pooled group. Study-wide results and caveats: Targets within unmutated variant regions were reportedly found for nearly half of spike-specific TCRs. Dominant at 160-218 and 743-854, vaccine-associated CD4 TCRs also spanned spike. Clonal diversity was possibly underestimated, and white British individuals and females predominated among donors.

Generated by immunoSEQ multiplex PCR, the TCRdb table keeps only in-frame clones and is missing some. Of about 140,000 clones in the sample, 80% to 95% were seen once. Of note for this clone: Its antigen is still unknown.

The CDR3 has 15 residues. Germline loops: CDR1 MNHNS, CDR2 SASEGT. V was shortened by 3 bases and J by 0 bases, with 11 bases between the two germline ends. The sequences come from peripheral blood, collected on day 0 of AZD1222 vaccination. This sequence was found in an adult in good health. The chain is built from TRBV6-1 and TRBJ1-1; D gene unclear. The CDR3 sequence is CASSDYGPMNTEAFF. CDR3 DNA: TGTGCCAGCAGTGATTATGGACCTATGAACACTGAAGCTTTCTTT.